This T cell receptor (beta chain) originates from a study of T cell repertoires in cytomegalovirus infection. For the study at large: The public TCR beta signatures pointed to both CMV infection and matching HLA type.

TCRdb itself ran the reads through MiXCR, one entry per CDR3 protein. This sample has hundreds of thousands of distinct CDR3 sequences; around 24% occur once, and the top ten carry 7% to 9%. Germline V gene lookup returns CDR1 DFQATT and CDR2 SNEGSKA (reference sequence). CDR3 length: 13 residues. Trimming took 4 bases from V and 5 from J, leaving 15 bases between them. This clonotype was counted a single time. Sample: CD8+ T cells from PBMCs. The TCR comes from a human donor in good health (CMV status not recorded). Some clones in this sample may be carry-over from other donors' samples. This chain connects TRBV20-1 to TRBJ2-7; tentative D call: TRBD1 (5 bases). CDR3: CSANSGNVHEQYF. The CDR3 DNA follows: TGCAGTGCTAATTCAGGGAACGTCCACGAGCAGTACTTC.